Listed here is a single TCR beta chain. What it binds is unknown. TCRdb keeps only in-frame clones here, not all; method: immunoSEQ multiplex PCR. The sample lists tens of thousands of clones, around nine tenths seen once, with 3.5% to 4.5% in the top ten. The entry originates in a study of OX40 agonist ivuxolimab in advanced cancers. Whole-study context: Patients with prior anti-PD-1, anti-PD-L1 or anti-CTLA-4 therapy were eligible; roughly 41% had some. Three patients had partial responses: one hepatocellular carcinoma, two cutaneous melanoma. Overall study results and limits: Expanded clones tended on average to be more numerous among CD8+ T cells than CD4+.

With autoimmune disease history or systemic immunosuppression, patients were excluded. This material consisted of CD4+ or CD8+ T cells sorted from blood, taken in a trial of the OX40 agonist ivuxolimab. The clonotype originates from an adult with an advanced solid tumor such as melanoma, head and neck, liver or kidney cancer.

For the CDR3, the DNA is TGTGCCAGCAGTTATTCTACAGGGCTGGGGAATTCACCCCTCCACTTT. Protein: CASSYSTGLGNSPLHF. This chain joins TRBV6-6 and TRBJ1-6; D perhaps matches TRBD1 (6 bases). The CDR3 is 16 amino acids. Germline V lookup: CDR1 MNHNY, CDR2 SVGAGI (reference sequence). V gave up 3 bases and J gave up 7 bases, with 16 bases separating them.